The 10 T cell receptor beta chains reported below all come from one sample, sequenced in a study of OX40 agonist ivuxolimab in advanced cancers. Libraries were prepared by immunoSEQ multiplex PCR; TCRdb keeps only in-frame clonotypes and omits some of them. The table shows under 95,000 clones, with around 84% occurring only once. Sequencing used CD4+ or CD8+ T cells sorted from blood, obtained in a trial of the OX40 agonist ivuxolimab. The receptors stem from an adult with an advanced solid tumor such as melanoma, head and neck, liver or kidney cancer.

The chain carries TRBV5-1 and TRBJ2-3; 10 bases are shared with TRBD1. The CDR3 extends over 16 amino acids. V was pared by 2 bases and J by 2 bases, with 5 bases of the junction left unmatched. Germline V gene sequence: CDR1 SGHRS, CDR2 YFSETQ. CDR3 region: CASSFGTGANTDTQYF. The CDR3 nucleotides are TGCGCCAGCAGCTTCGGGACAGGGGCGAACACAGATACGCAGTATTTT.

This sequence joins TRBV5-6 and TRBJ2-1; 11 bases map to TRBD2. CDR1 and CDR2 (germline): SGHDT, YYEEEE. V was pared by 4 bases and J by 5 bases, with 5 bases of the junction left unmatched. This CDR3 has 15 residues. The CDR3 protein is CASSPLLAGDNEQFF. CDR3 nucleotide sequence: TGTGCCAGCAGCCCCTTACTAGCGGGAGACAATGAGCAGTTCTTC.

The gene calls are TRBV18 and TRBJ2-7; no firm D call. V lost 1 base and J 0 bases, leaving 10 bases between the germline ends. CDR1 is KGHSH, CDR2 LQKENI, per germline. The CDR3 sequence is 15 residues long. CDR3 in DNA: TGTGCCAGCTCACCACGATCGGGCAACTCCTACGAGCAGTACTTC. Amino acid sequence: CASSPRSGNSYEQYF.

The V gene is TRBV7-9, the J gene TRBJ2-1; perhaps TRBD2 as D (5 bases). Germline-derived CDR1 and CDR2 are SEHNR and FQNEAQ (reference sequence). CDR3 size: 16 residues. Between the trimmed V and J ends, which lost 3 bases and 0 bases, there was a span of 12 bases. CDR3 in amino acids: CASSFKAESSYNEQFF. Written as DNA, the CDR3 is TGTGCCAGCAGCTTTAAAGCGGAAAGCTCCTACAATGAGCAGTTCTTC.

This chain joins TRBV11-3 and TRBJ2-7; 7 nucleotides line up with TRBD1. The CDR3 sequence is 13 residues long. The ends lost 3 bases at V and 2 bases at J; junction bases unmatched: 1. Per germline, CDR1 SGHNT and CDR2 YENEEA. The CDR3 here is CASSFGTAYEQYF. The CDR3 DNA sequence: TGTGCCAGCAGCTTCGGGACAGCCTACGAGCAGTACTTC.

This chain joins TRBV7-2 and TRBJ1-5; possible D gene TRBD1, 5 bases. The CDR3 is 13 residues long. The germline V gene has CDR1 SGHTA and CDR2 FQGNSA. Trimming took off 3 bases at V and 5 bases at J, with 8 bases between the two ends. Here the CDR3 reads CASSLTVYQPQHF. The CDR3 DNA sequence: TGTGCCAGCAGCTTGACAGTTTATCAGCCCCAGCATTTT.

The chain couples TRBV28 to TRBJ1-1; 8 nucleotides align to TRBD1. Trimming took 2 bases from V and 5 from J; bases not matched to a gene: 4. This CDR3 has 14 residues. The germline V gene has CDR1 MDHEN and CDR2 SYDVKM. The CDR3 nucleotides read TGTGCCAGCAGTTTAGGGACAGGAGGTACTGAAGCTTTCTTT. As protein: CASSLGTGGTEAFF.

Here the CDR3 reads CASSATGSQPQHF. In DNA, the CDR3 is TGCGCCAGCAGCGCGACAGGTAGTCAGCCCCAGCATTTT. The chain uses TRBV10-1 and TRBJ1-5, with D possibly TRBD1 on 6 matching bases. The CDR3 is made up of 13 amino acids. V lost 6 bases and J 6 bases, leaving 12 bases between the germline ends. CDR1 is WNHNN and CDR2 is SYGVQD in the germline V gene (reference sequence).

The chain carries TRBV27 and TRBJ2-3, with D perhaps matching TRBD2 (5 bases). V gave up 4 bases and J gave up 0 bases, with 8 bases separating them. This CDR3 region has 14 residues. Germline CDR1 is MNHEY and CDR2 is SMNVEV (reference sequence). For the CDR3, the DNA is TGTGCCAGCAGTTATTGGACTAGCACAGATACGCAGTATTTT. It yields the protein CASSYWTSTDTQYF.

This chain joins TRBV2 and TRBJ1-1; D ambiguous. The CDR3 covers 18 residues. V lost 5 bases and J 6 bases, leaving 28 bases between the germline ends. The V gene's germline CDR1 is SNHLY and CDR2 FYNNEI. The CDR3 nucleotides read TGTGCCAGCAGTTTCCCATCGCTTATCCGGGATGCCAACTCTGAAGCTTTCTTT. Translated: CASSFPSLIRDANSEAFF.